This T cell receptor beta chain appears in the sequencing data of a study of T cell responses to AZD1222 COVID-19 vaccine. This clone was seen a few times. The repertoire was sequenced with immunoSEQ multiplex PCR; TCRdb's copy has only in-frame clones and lacks some. The data contain 150,000 to 200,000 clones, roughly 90% of them singletons. The CDR3 extends over 15 amino acids. The germline V and J ends were trimmed by 5 bases and 1 base, with 14 bases remaining between them. CDR1 is SEHNR and CDR2 is FQNEAQ in the germline V gene (reference sequence). The input for sequencing was peripheral blood, taken on day 0 of AZD1222 vaccination. This TCR came from an adult in good health. This chain uses TRBV7-9 with TRBJ1-1, with TRBD1 as a possible D gene (6 bases). CDR3 residues: CASSPRLQGNTEAFF. CDR3 in DNA: TGTGCCAGCAGCCCTCGCTTACAGGGGAACACTGAAGCTTTCTTT.